This T cell receptor (beta chain) was obtained from a study of T cells in Graves' hyperthyroidism and ophthalmopathy. Study-level results: Among clonotypes expanded in thyroid above 0.001, most were also found in blood. Using 13 V-J features, a model discriminated ophthalmopathy from stable hyperthyroidism.

Hyperthyroidism had been newly diagnosed in patients aged 18 to 65, and its duration was under 2 months. Diagnoses were established using clinical symptoms, serum thyroxine and TRAb, thyroid ultrasound and orbital computed tomography. RNA transcripts yielded amplified TCR beta CDR3 regions. The HTBI primer set drove a first-round RT-PCR of the TCR CDR3. A single record per CDR3 protein comes from TCRdb applying MiXCR to the multiplex PCR reads. This table has roughly 630,000 distinct CDR3 sequences, approximately 14% appearing once. Unmatched junction bases numbered 6, after V lost 2 bases and J lost 0 bases. CDR1 and CDR2 from the germline V gene are LNHDA and SQIVND (reference sequence). CDR3 length: 16 residues. The sample holds a few counts of this clonotype. Antigen: not known.

The chain recombines TRBV19 with TRBJ2-7, with TRBD2 matching over 8 bases. The receptor comes from a woman in her twenties or thirties with Graves' hyperthyroidism. The sequenced material came from blood. CDR3 sequence: CASSISALAASYEQYF. In DNA form, the CDR3 reads TGTGCCAGTAGTATAAGTGCACTAGCGGCCTCCTACGAGCAGTACTTC.